This TCR beta chain was recovered during a study of T cells in Graves' hyperthyroidism and ophthalmopathy. Study-level background: Specimen type is peripheral blood, collected at initial diagnosis prior to any treatment.

Those patients with uncontrolled infection, other autoimmune disease, pregnancy or lactation were excluded. This clonotype was counted between two and nine times. V lost 1 base to trimming and J lost 3 bases, with 15 bases between them. Germline loops: CDR1 SGHVS, CDR2 FNYEAQ. This CDR3 comprises 16 residues. TCR beta CDR3 region amplification was performed from RNA transcripts. HTBI primers were employed in a first-round RT-PCR of the TCR CDR3. Each CDR3 protein gets one entry after TCRdb re-called the multiplex PCR reads with MiXCR. Of 450,000 to 550,000 distinct CDR3 sequences listed, approximately 25% are singletons.

Source material: blood. This rearrangement joins TRBV7-6 to TRBJ1-1; D gene ambiguous. This receptor was obtained from a woman under 40 with Graves' ophthalmopathy. CDR3 sequence (DNA): TGTGCCAGCAGCTTAGTACCTGGGTCCATGGACACTGAAGCTTTCTTT. This codes for CASSLVPGSMDTEAFF. The whole variable domain, filled in from reference TRBV7-6 and TRBJ1-1, reads GAGVSQSPRYKVTKRGQDVALRCDPISGHVSLYWYRQALGQGPEFLTYFNYEAQQDKSGLPNDRFSAERPEGSISTLTIQRTEQRDSAMYRCASSLVPGSMDTEAFFGQGTRLTVV.